This T cell receptor beta chain stems from a study of T cell responses to AZD1222 COVID-19 vaccine. The V segment lost 4 bases and the J segment 0 bases; nucleotides outside the gene matches: 16. The germline V gene encodes CDR1 LGHNA and CDR2 YSLEER. The CDR3 loop spans 19 amino acids. The table came from immunoSEQ multiplex PCR; TCRdb's copy has only in-frame clones and leaves some out. This table holds more than 110,000 clones, 92% found once. Here the sequenced sample was peripheral blood, taken on day 0 of AZD1222 vaccination. The sequence derives from an adult in good health. The rearrangement uses TRBV4-3 and TRBJ2-3; 7 nucleotides align to TRBD2. CDR3 coding DNA: TGCGCCAGCAGCCTGCAACTCCCGGGGGGAATCGCTAGCACAGATACGCAGTATTTT. It yields the protein CASSLQLPGGIASTDTQYF.